This T cell receptor beta chain was sequenced in a study of OX40 agonist ivuxolimab in advanced cancers. Study observations and caveats: Among T cells, CD8+ cells averaged more expanded clones than CD4+ cells. There were also nonresponders showing low normalized T-cell clonal expansion.

Trimming cost V 0 bases and J 6 bases; bases outside gene matches: 2. Germline values: CDR1 SGHNT, CDR2 YYREEE (reference sequence). The CDR3 length is 15 residues. The table came from immunoSEQ multiplex PCR; TCRdb's copy has only in-frame clones and leaves some out. The sample shows about 100,000 clones, less than 95% of them seen only once. In the case of this clone: Its target is unknown.

The sequenced sample was CD4+ or CD8+ T cells sorted from blood, obtained in a trial of the OX40 agonist ivuxolimab. The TCR sequence derives from an adult with an advanced solid tumor such as melanoma, head and neck, liver or kidney cancer. This chain joins TRBV5-4 and TRBJ2-3, with TRBD2 identical over 12 bases. The chain's CDR3 is CASSLGLAGVDTQYF. Here the CDR3 DNA reads TGTGCCAGCAGCTTGGGACTAGCGGGAGTGGATACGCAGTATTTT.